This TCR beta chain was identified in a study of shared clonotypes between healthy human individuals. Overall study findings and caveats: Owing to a small donor count, the genetic and exposure-history diversity represented was limited.

Positive CCR7 selection of CD45RO-negative cells yielded the naive CD8 cells, and terminally differentiated effector memory CD45RA+ cells were excluded. It was across several immunoSEQ plates that each subset's genomic DNA was evenly split. It was roughly 200 ng DNA, 25,000 to 35,000 T cell genomes, that sorted-subset replicate PCRs used. Generated by immunoSEQ multiplex PCR, the TCRdb table keeps only in-frame clones and is missing some. The top ten clones hold around 1.1% of a sample with some 2,000,000 clones, around 96% of them seen once. Points on this clone: Its specificity is unknown.

The CDR3 length is 15 residues. The V gene's germline CDR1 is GTSNPN and CDR2 SVGIG (reference sequence). Trimming took 3 bases from V and 5 from J, leaving 19 bases between them. This receptor was obtained from a man between 18 and 29 years old in good health. The V gene is TRBV30, the J gene TRBJ2-5, with TRBD1 as a possible D gene (6 bases). Sequencing input: naive CD8+ T cells sorted from blood. CDR3 sequence (DNA): TGTGCCTGGAGCTTGAGGGGGACGGTGGAGGAGACCCAGTACTTC. Translating it yields CAWSLRGTVEETQYF.